This T cell receptor beta chain was captured by sequencing in a study of blood T cell repertoires in COVID-19. Study at large: The United States, Italy and Spain provided the acute and convalescent COVID-19 samples. The cDNA or gDNA used as material had been derived from T cells, B-cell-depleted T cells, or PBMCs.

Germline V CDR1 and CDR2: SGHVS, FNYEAQ. The CDR3 has 15 residues. Between the trimmed V and J ends, which lost 5 bases and 1 base, there was a span of 13 bases. Measured with immunoSEQ multiplex PCR; TCRdb has only the in-frame clones, and not every one. The repertoire holds around 340,000 clones, with around 86% as singletons. V usage is TRBV7-6 and J usage is TRBJ2-3; possibly TRBD2 for D (6 bases). Sample: PBMCs or T cells enriched from blood (not recorded which). This TCR was sampled from a woman between 35 and 50 years old with acute COVID-19. The CDR3 sequence is CASSPLAWGTDTQYF. CDR3 nucleotides: TGTGCCAGCAGCCCTCTAGCGTGGGGCACAGATACGCAGTATTTT.